This T cell receptor beta chain is from a study of cytomegalovirus exposure and HLA in healthy donors. Notes on the study in general: TCR beta sequences reportedly predicted most subjects' HLA-A and HLA-B alleles accurately. One later analysis reportedly identified an Asian-associated ancestry cluster that showed fewer N-insertions than the approximately 600-donor mean. Analysis was performed later, and it showed HLA-associated TCR beta chains to be more clonally expanded than equally common others.

The CDR3 length is 17 residues. V lost 0 bases and J lost 1, with 16 bases in between. Looked up from germline, CDR1 is SGDLS and CDR2 is YYNGEE. This PCR relied on a set of 60 Vbeta primers and 13 Jbeta primers. Generated by immunoSEQ multiplex PCR, the TCRdb table keeps only in-frame clones and is missing some. The repertoire holds fewer than 200,000 clones, 70% to 80% seen once, with around 0.71% in the top ten. A remark on this clone: Its antigen is undetermined.

The sequenced sample consisted of PBMCs. The chain joins TRBV9 to TRBJ1-1; D is ambiguous. The sequence was collected from a female donor in good health and CMV-seronegative. The CDR3 sequence is CASSVATMVGGNTEAFF. The CDR3 region has the DNA TGTGCCAGCAGCGTAGCTACGATGGTGGGAGGGAACACTGAAGCTTTCTTT.